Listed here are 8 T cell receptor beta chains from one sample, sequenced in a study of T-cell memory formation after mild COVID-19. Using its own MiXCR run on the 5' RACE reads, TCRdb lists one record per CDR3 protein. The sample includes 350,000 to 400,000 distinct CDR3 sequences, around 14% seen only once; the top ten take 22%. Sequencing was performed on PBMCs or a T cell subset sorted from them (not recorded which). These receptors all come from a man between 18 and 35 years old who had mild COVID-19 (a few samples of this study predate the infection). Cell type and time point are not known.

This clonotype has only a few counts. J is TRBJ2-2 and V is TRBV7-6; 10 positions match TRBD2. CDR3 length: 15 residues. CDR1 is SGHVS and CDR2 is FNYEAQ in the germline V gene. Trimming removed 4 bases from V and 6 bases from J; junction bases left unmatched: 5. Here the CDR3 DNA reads TGTGCCAGCAGCTCTCCTCTAGCGGGGGCCGGGGAGCTGTTTTTT. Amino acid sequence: CASSSPLAGAGELFF.

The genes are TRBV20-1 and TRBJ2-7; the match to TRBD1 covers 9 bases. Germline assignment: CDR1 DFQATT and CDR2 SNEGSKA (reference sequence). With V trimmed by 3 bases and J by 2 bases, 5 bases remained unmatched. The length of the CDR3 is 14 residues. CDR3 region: CSARRGQGAYEQYF. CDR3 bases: TGCAGTGCTAGGAGGGGACAGGGTGCCTACGAGCAGTACTTC.

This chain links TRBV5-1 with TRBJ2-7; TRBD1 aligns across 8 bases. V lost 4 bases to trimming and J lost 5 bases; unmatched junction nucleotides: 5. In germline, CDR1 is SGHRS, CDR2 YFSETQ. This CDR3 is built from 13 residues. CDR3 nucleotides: TGCGCCAGCAGCCGGGGACAGGATCACGAGCAGTACTTC. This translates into CASSRGQDHEQYF.

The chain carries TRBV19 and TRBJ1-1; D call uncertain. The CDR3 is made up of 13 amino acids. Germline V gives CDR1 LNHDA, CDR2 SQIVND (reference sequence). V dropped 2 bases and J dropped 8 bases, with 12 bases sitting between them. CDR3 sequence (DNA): TGTGCCAGTAGTATAATCCTACGTGGAGAAGCTTTCTTT. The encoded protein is CASSIILRGEAFF.

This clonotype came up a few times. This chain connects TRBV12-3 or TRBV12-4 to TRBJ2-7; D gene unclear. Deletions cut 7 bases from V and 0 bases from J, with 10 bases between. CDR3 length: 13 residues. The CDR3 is CASTSSGSYEQYF. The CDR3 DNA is TGTGCCAGCACCTCATCGGGCTCCTACGAGCAGTACTTC.

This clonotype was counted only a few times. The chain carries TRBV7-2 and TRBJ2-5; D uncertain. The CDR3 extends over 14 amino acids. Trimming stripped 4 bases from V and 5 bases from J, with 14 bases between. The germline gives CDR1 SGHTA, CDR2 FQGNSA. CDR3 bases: TGTGCCAGCAGCTCACCCCAGTCGCCCGAGACCCAGTACTTC. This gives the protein CASSSPQSPETQYF.

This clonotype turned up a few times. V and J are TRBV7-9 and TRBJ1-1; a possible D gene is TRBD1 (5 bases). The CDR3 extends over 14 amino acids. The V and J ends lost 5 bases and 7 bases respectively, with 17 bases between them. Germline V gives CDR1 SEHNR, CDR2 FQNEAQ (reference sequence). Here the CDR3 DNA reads TGTGCCAGCAGCCGGGGCGGAGACAGCCGTGAAGCTTTCTTT. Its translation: CASSRGGDSREAFF.

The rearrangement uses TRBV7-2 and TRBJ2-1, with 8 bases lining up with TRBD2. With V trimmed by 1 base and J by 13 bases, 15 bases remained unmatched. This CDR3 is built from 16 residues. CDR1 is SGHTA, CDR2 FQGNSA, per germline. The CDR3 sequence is CASSLGRAGGLGSQFF. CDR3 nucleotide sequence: TGTGCCAGCAGCTTAGGTCGGGCGGGGGGCCTCGGATCTCAGTTCTTC. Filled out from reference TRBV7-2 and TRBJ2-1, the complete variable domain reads GAGVSQSPSNKVTEKGKDVELRCDPISGHTALYWYRQSLGQGLEFLIYFQGNSAPDKSGLPSDRFSAERTGGSVSTLTIQRTQQEDSAVYLCASSLGRAGGLGSQFFGPGTRLTVL.